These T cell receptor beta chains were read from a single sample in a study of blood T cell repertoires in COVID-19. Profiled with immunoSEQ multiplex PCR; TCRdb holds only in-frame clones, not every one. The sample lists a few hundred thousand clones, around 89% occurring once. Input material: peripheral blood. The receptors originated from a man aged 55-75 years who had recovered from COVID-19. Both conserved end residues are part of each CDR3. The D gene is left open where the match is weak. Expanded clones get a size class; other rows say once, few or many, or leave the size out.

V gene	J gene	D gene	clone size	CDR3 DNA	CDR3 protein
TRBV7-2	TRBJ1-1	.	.	TGTGCCAGCAGCTTAGAGGGGATGAACACTGAAGCTTTCTTT	CASSLEGMNTEAFF
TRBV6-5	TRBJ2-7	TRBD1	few	TGTGCCAGCAGTTCCCCGGGACAGGGATACGAGCAGTACTTC	CASSSPGQGYEQYF
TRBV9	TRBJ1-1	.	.	TGTGCCAGCAGCGTCACTCCCTCGGTGGGGGCGTCGGAAGCTTTCTTT	CASSVTPSVGASEAFF
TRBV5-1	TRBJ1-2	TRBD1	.	TGCGCCAGTAGGCGATACAGGGGAACGGAAGGCTACACCTTC	CASRRYRGTEGYTF
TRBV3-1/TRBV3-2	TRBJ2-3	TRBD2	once	TGTGCCAGCAGCCAGCGGCTAGCGGGGGGGTTTAGCACAGATACGCAGTATTTT	CASSQRLAGGFSTDTQYF
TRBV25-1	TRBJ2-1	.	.	TGTGCCAGCAGTGAAGTTCTTTTTGAGCAGTTCTTC	CASSEVLFEQFF
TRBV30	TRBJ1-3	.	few	TGTGCCTACAATGCCCAGAGGGGAAACACCATATATTTT	CAYNAQRGNTIYF
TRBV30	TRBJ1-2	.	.	TGTGCCTGGAGTGACAGGGCGTACTATGGCTACACCTTC	CAWSDRAYYGYTF
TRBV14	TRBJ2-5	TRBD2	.	TGTGCCAGCAGCCACTGGACTAGCGGGGTCCAAGAGACCCAGTACTTC	CASSHWTSGVQETQYF
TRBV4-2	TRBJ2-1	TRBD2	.	TGTGCCAGCAGCCAAGAGAAGGGACTAGCGGGGGGTCATGAGCAGTTCTTC	CASSQEKGLAGGHEQFF
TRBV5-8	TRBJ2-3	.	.	TGTGCCAGCAGCACAAACAGGGTCAGCACAGATACGCAGTATTTT	CASSTNRVSTDTQYF
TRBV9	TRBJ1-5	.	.	TGTGCCAGCAGCCCCGGGACACCAAATCAGCCCCAGCATTTT	CASSPGTPNQPQHF
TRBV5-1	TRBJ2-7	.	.	TGCGCCAGCAGCTTGGCGGGCCCGCACGGGCAGGGGGGAGGTCCTGCCTACGAGCAGTACTTC	CASSLAGPHGQGGGPAYEQYF
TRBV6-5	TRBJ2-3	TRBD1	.	TGTGCCAGCAGCACCGGACAGGTGGTAGATACGCAGTATTTT	CASSTGQVVDTQYF
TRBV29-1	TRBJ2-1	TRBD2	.	TGCAGCGTTGTAAGGCTAGCGGTTTACAATGAGCAGTTCTTC	CSVVRLAVYNEQFF
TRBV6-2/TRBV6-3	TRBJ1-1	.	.	TGTGCCAGCAGTTTCCCTTCCACTGAAGCTTTCTTT	CASSFPSTEAFF
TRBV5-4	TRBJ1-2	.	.	TGTGCCAGCAGCTTGGCAGGGGACGGATATGATGGCTACACCTTC	CASSLAGDGYDGYTF
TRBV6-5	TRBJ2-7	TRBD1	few	TGTGCCAGCATATATGGGACAGGGGGCGAGCAGTACTTC	CASIYGTGGEQYF
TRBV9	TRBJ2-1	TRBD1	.	TGTGCCAGCAGCGTACAGGGGGACAATGAGCAGTTCTTC	CASSVQGDNEQFF
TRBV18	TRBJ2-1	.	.	TGTGCCAGCTCAGCGGACAGCTACAATGAGCAGTTCTTC	CASSADSYNEQFF
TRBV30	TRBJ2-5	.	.	TGTGCACGAGGCAGGGGGGCGGGGGAGACCCAGTACTTC	CARGRGAGETQYF
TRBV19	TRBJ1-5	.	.	TGTGCCAGTACCACAGGTGCGACGTATAGCAATCAGCCCCAGCATTTT	CASTTGATYSNQPQHF
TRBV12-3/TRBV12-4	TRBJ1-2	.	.	TGTGCCAGCAGACTCGACAGGCCGGGGGGCTACACCTTC	CASRLDRPGGYTF
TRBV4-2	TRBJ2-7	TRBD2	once	TGTGCCAGCAGCCAAGAAGGGACTAGCGGGGGGGATTGGTACGAGCAGTACTTC	CASSQEGTSGGDWYEQYF
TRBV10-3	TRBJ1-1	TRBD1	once	TGTGCCATCAGTGAGGGGGACAGGGGCACTGAAGCTTTCTTT	CAISEGDRGTEAFF
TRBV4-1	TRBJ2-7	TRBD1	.	TGCGCCAGCAGCGGTCCAGGGGGATACGAGCAGTACTTC	CASSGPGGYEQYF
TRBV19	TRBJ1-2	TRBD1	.	TGTGCCAGTACCAAGAGGATGTTACAGGGGGCAAACTATGGCTACACCTTC	CASTKRMLQGANYGYTF
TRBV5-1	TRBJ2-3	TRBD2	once	TGCGCCAGCAGCTTTAGCGGGGGTCCCGCAGATACGCAGTATTTT	CASSFSGGPADTQYF
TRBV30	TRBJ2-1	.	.	TGTGCCTGGAGGGGACTCGGGCAGAATGGGAGGAATGAGCAGTTCTTC	CAWRGLGQNGRNEQFF
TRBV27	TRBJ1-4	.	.	TGTGCCAGCAGAACTTCAGGGATTACTAATGAAAAACTGTTTTTT	CASRTSGITNEKLFF
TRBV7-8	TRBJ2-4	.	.	TGTGCCAGCAGCGGCAGGGTGGCCAAAAACATTCAGTACTTC	CASSGRVAKNIQYF
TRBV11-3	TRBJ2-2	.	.	TGTGCCAGCAGCTCCATCGGCGGAGGGACCACCGGGGAGCTGTTTTTT	CASSSIGGGTTGELFF
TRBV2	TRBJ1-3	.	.	TGTGCCAGCAGTACACAGGGTTTCTCTGGAAACACCATATATTTT	CASSTQGFSGNTIYF
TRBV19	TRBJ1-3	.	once	TGTGCCAGTAGACGGGGTGGCGGAAACACCATATATTTT	CASRRGGGNTIYF
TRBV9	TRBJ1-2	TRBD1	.	TGTGCCAGCACCTCGGGACAGCCTTCTAACTATGGCTACACCTTC	CASTSGQPSNYGYTF
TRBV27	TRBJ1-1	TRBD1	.	TGTGCCAGCAGTTTTATCGGACAGGGGGCCACTGAAGCTTTCTTT	CASSFIGQGATEAFF
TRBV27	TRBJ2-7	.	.	TGTGCCAGCAGACATCCGGGGGTTTCCTACGAGCAGTACTTC	CASRHPGVSYEQYF
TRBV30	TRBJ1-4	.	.	TGTGCCTGGAGTGCTGTTGGGGGCGGTAAGCCCTCTAAACTGTTTTTT	CAWSAVGGGKPSKLFF
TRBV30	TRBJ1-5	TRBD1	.	TGTGCCTGGAGTCCGGGACAGGGGAGCAATCAGCCCCAGCATTTT	CAWSPGQGSNQPQHF
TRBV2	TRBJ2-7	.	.	TGTGCCAGCAGGGAGGACAGCCACGATCCCTACGAGCAGTACTTC	CASREDSHDPYEQYF
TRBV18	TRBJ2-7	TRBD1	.	TGTGCCAGCTCATTAATCGGGACAGTATACGAGCAGTACTTC	CASSLIGTVYEQYF
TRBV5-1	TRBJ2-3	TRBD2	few	TGCGCCAGCAGCTGGGGACTAGCAAAAAGCACAGATACGCAGTATTTT	CASSWGLAKSTDTQYF
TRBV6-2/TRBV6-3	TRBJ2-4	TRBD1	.	TGTGCCAGCAGTAGGGACAGGGGAGCCAAAAACATTCAGTACTTC	CASSRDRGAKNIQYF
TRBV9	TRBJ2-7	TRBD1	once	TGTGCCAGCAGCGTAGCGGGACAGCGGACGTCCGAGCAGTACTTC	CASSVAGQRTSEQYF
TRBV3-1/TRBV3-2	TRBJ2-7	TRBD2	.	TGTGCCAGCAGCCTCGGACTAGCGAGCCACGAGCAGTACTTC	CASSLGLASHEQYF
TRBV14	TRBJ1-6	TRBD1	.	TGTGCCAGTGGGACAGGGAAAGATTCACCCCTCCACTTT	CASGTGKDSPLHF
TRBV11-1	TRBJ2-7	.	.	TGTGCCAGCAGCTTAGTTAGGGGGTACGAGCAGTACTTC	CASSLVRGYEQYF
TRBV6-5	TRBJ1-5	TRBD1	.	TGTGCCAGCATCAAGGGACAGGCTAGCAATCAGCCCCAGCATTTT	CASIKGQASNQPQHF
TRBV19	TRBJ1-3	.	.	TGTGCCAGCCGGGGAACCACTGGAAACACCATATATTTT	CASRGTTGNTIYF
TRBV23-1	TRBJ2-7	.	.	TGCGCATCAGCCCCTACTACCTACGAGCAGTACTTC	CASAPTTYEQYF
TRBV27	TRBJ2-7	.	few	TGTGCCAGCAGTTCCGACACCCCAGGCAACTACGAGCAGTACTTC	CASSSDTPGNYEQYF
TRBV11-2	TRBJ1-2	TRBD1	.	TGTGCCAGCAGCACCCGACGGGACAGGATACGCGGTTGGTATGGCTACACCTTC	CASSTRRDRIRGWYGYTF
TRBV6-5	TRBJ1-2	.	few	TGTGCCAGCTTGGATGACAGGTCCTATGGCTACACCTTC	CASLDDRSYGYTF
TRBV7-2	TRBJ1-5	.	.	TGTGCCAGCAGCTTAGGCCAAGGGGGTGGATATCAGCCCCAGCATTTT	CASSLGQGGGYQPQHF